The rows below give T cell receptor beta chains drawn from one sample of a study of T cells in Graves' hyperthyroidism and ophthalmopathy. TCRdb itself ran the multiplex PCR reads through MiXCR, one entry per CDR3 protein. The sample comprises 300,000 to 450,000 distinct CDR3 sequences, approximately 18% of which are singletons, and 35% to 50% rests with the top ten. The sequenced sample consisted of blood. These receptors all come from a man aged 18 to 29 with Graves' ophthalmopathy. Both conserved end residues are part of each CDR3. A D gene is named only where the DNA matches it firmly. The size entry is marked missing in some rows and otherwise reads once, few, many or a size class.

j_gene | d_gene | v_gene | len | abundance | CDR3nt | CDR3aa
TRBJ1-1 | - | TRBV19 | 14 | many | TGTGCCAGTAGTATCTCCCTAGGGAACACTGAAGCTTTCTTT | CASSISLGNTEAFF
TRBJ2-4 | - | TRBV12-3/TRBV12-4 | 12 | many | TGTGCCAGCAGTTCAGAAAAAGGGATTCAGTACTTC | CASSSEKGIQYF
TRBJ2-3 | TRBD2 | TRBV6-1 | 15 | - | TGTGCCAGCAATCCTAGCGGGGCCCTCACAGATACGCAGTATTTT | CASNPSGALTDTQYF
TRBJ2-2 | TRBD1 | TRBV2 | 18 | many | TGTGCCAGCAGTGAAGCGCGGACAGGGCCCACTAGGGCCGGGGAGCTGTTTTTT | CASSEARTGPTRAGELFF
TRBJ2-7 | TRBD2 | TRBV11-2 | 20 | few | TGTGCCAGCAGCGAAACCGGGACTAGCGGGGGGGCCTTACCGGCGGCCGAGCAGTACTTC | CASSETGTSGGALPAAEQYF
TRBJ1-1 | - | TRBV5-1 | 13 | - | TGCGCCAGCAGCTTGGGGGACGGGGCGGAAGCTTTCTTT | CASSLGDGAEAFF
TRBJ1-2 | TRBD1 | TRBV15 | 14 | - | TGTGCCACCAGCAGAGCGGACAGGACCCACGGCTACACCTTC | CATSRADRTHGYTF
TRBJ2-7 | - | TRBV29-1 | 16 | - | TGCAGCGTTGAAGGTTTTGGGACGGGGAGCTCCTACGAGCAGTACTTC | CSVEGFGTGSSYEQYF
TRBJ1-4 | - | TRBV7-6 | 15 | - | TGTGCCAGCAGCTTAGGGGCACAGGGAAATGAAAAACTGTTTTTT | CASSLGAQGNEKLFF
TRBJ1-4 | - | TRBV6-5 | 14 | few | TGTGCCAGCAGTTACGGGGGTATGGACGAAAAACTGTTTTTT | CASSYGGMDEKLFF
TRBJ2-3 | TRBD2 | TRBV6-1 | 14 | few | TGTGCCAGCAAGGCCCAGGGCGGGGGAGATACGCAGTATTTT | CASKAQGGGDTQYF
TRBJ2-1 | TRBD2 | TRBV28 | 20 | many | TGTGCCAGCAGTTTAGGTTATCCGGGGAGGAGCGGGGGGGGCCGGAATGAGCAGTTCTTC | CASSLGYPGRSGGGRNEQFF
TRBJ1-2 | TRBD1 | TRBV10-3 | 13 | - | TGTGCCATCACTGAACAGGGGGGCTATGGCTACACCTTC | CAITEQGGYGYTF
TRBJ1-2 | - | TRBV20-1 | 16 | many | TGCAGTGCTCTTACCACAGGGAGGGACGCTAACTATGGCTACACCTTC | CSALTTGRDANYGYTF
TRBJ1-5 | TRBD1 | TRBV9 | 15 | - | TGTGCCAGCAGCGCTACAGGGGCAGGGAATCAGCCCCAGCATTTT | CASSATGAGNQPQHF
TRBJ1-1 | - | TRBV19 | 13 | few | TGTGCCAGTAGTATTTTGGACGGCGCGGGGGCTTTCTTT | CASSILDGAGAFF
TRBJ2-5 | TRBD2 | TRBV3-1 | 16 | few | TGTGCCAGCAGCCACGGACTAGCGGAGCCCCAAGAGACCCAGTACTTC | CASSHGLAEPQETQYF
TRBJ1-2 | TRBD1 | TRBV6-1 | 14 | - | TGTGCCAGCAGTGAAGGACAGGGAGACTATGGCTACACCTTC | CASSEGQGDYGYTF
TRBJ1-3 | - | TRBV27 | 17 | few | TGTGCCAGCAGTCCCTATTCGATAGGGGACGGTGGAAACACCATATATTTT | CASSPYSIGDGGNTIYF
TRBJ1-1 | TRBD1 | TRBV2 | 15 | - | TGTGCCAGCAGTCAGTCGGGACAGATGAACACTGAAGCCTTCTTT | CASSQSGQMNTEAFF
TRBJ1-1 | - | TRBV12-3/TRBV12-4 | 12 | few | TGTGCCAGCAGTTGGGGGGAGAGTGAAGCTTTCTTT | CASSWGESEAFF
TRBJ1-1 | - | TRBV15 | 15 | - | TGTGCCACCAGCTTGGGGTTGGGGTCAAACGCTGAAGCTTTCTTT | CATSLGLGSNAEAFF
TRBJ2-7 | - | TRBV11-3 | 14 | many | TGTGCCAGCAGTAGTGGGGGGTCTTCCGGGGAGCAGTACTTC | CASSSGGSSGEQYF
TRBJ1-5 | TRBD1 | TRBV20-1 | 16 | many | TGCAGTGCTACGGGACAGGGGATAATGGTGGATCAGCCCCAGCATTTT | CSATGQGIMVDQPQHF
TRBJ2-7 | TRBD1 | TRBV19 | 16 | - | TGTGCCAGTAGCCCAAGGGGACGACAGGGCTCCTACGAGCAGTACTTC | CASSPRGRQGSYEQYF
TRBJ1-3 | - | TRBV10-3 | 17 | - | TGTGCCATCAGTGAGTCGGAGGGGCGTAACTCTGGAAACACCATATATTTT | CAISESEGRNSGNTIYF
TRBJ1-1 | - | TRBV9 | 13 | few | TGTGCCAGCAGCGGGGGGGCAAACACTGAAGCTTTCTTT | CASSGGANTEAFF
TRBJ1-3 | - | TRBV9 | 13 | few | TGTGCCAGCAGCGTAGCGGGGGACCACACCATATATTTT | CASSVAGDHTIYF
TRBJ1-5 | - | TRBV18 | 14 | - | TGTGCCAGCTCACTAGGGACGGTGAATCAGCCCCAGCATTTT | CASSLGTVNQPQHF
TRBJ2-1 | - | TRBV10-3 | 14 | - | TGTGCCACCTCCCCGGGGCTCACCTACAATGAGCAGCTCTTC | CATSPGLTYNEQLF
TRBJ1-2 | TRBD1 | TRBV6-1 | 20 | many | TGTGCCAGCATAACCCGACCGTACAGGGGACAGGGCTTCCCCTCTTGTGGCTACACCTTC | CASITRPYRGQGFPSCGYTF
TRBJ1-1 | - | TRBV27 | 16 | many | TGTGCCAGCAGTTTATCTCCCCAGATAAGGAGGACTGAAGCTTTCTTT | CASSLSPQIRRTEAFF
TRBJ2-7 | - | TRBV19 | 15 | few | TGTGCCAGTACCCTGAGGGAGGTAGGCTCCTACGAGCAGTACTTC | CASTLREVGSYEQYF
TRBJ2-3 | - | TRBV13 | 18 | many | TGTGCCAGCAGCGCCAGTGGATGGGGGATTGGGTCGTCAGATACGCAGTATTTT | CASSASGWGIGSSDTQYF
TRBJ2-7 | - | TRBV7-3 | 15 | many | TGTGCCAGCAGCTTAGACTCCGGTCCGGCGAACGAGCAGTACTTC | CASSLDSGPANEQYF
TRBJ2-5 | - | TRBV6-1 | 14 | many | TGTGCCAGCACCGAACCGGGACTTCTTGGGGCCCAGTACTTC | CASTEPGLLGAQYF
TRBJ1-1 | - | TRBV15 | 14 | many | TGTGCCACCAGCAGAGGGACGATCGACACTGAAGCTTTCTTT | CATSRGTIDTEAFF
TRBJ2-1 | - | TRBV4-2 | 15 | - | TGTGCCAGCAGGCCGGGGAGCGGACGGGGAAATGAGCAGTTCTTC | CASRPGSGRGNEQFF
TRBJ1-6 | - | TRBV12-3/TRBV12-4 | 13 | - | TGTGCCAGCAGTTACATGGGTAATTCACCCCTCCACTTT | CASSYMGNSPLHF
TRBJ2-7 | TRBD1 | TRBV11-2 | 14 | few | TGTGCCAGCAGCTTAGACCCGACAGGGAACGAGCAGTACTTC | CASSLDPTGNEQYF
TRBJ2-4 | TRBD1 | TRBV6-1 | 18 | few | TGTGCCAGCAGTGGGGACAGACAAAGAGTTTTAGCCAAAAACATTCAGTACTTC | CASSGDRQRVLAKNIQYF